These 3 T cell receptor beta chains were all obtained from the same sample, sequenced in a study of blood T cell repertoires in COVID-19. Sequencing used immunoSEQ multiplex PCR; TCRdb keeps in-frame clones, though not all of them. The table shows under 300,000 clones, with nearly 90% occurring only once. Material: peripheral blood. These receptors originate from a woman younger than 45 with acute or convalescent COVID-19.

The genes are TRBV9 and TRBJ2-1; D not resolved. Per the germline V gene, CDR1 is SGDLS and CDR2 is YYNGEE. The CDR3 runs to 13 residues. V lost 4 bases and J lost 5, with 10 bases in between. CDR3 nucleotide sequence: TGTGCCAGCAGCCTACCCGCGGACAATGAGCAGTTCTTC. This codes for CASSLPADNEQFF.

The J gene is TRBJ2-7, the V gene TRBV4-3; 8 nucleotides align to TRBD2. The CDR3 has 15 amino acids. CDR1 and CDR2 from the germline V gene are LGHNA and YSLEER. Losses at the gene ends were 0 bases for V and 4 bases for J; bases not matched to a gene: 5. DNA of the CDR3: TGCGCCAGCAGCCAAGAACTAGCGGATTCTTACGAGCAGTACTTC. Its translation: CASSQELADSYEQYF.

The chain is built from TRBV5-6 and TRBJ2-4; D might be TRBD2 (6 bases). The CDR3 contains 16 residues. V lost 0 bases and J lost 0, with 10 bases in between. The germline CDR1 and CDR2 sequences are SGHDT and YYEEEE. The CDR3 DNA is TGTGCCAGCAGCTTGGTTGTGGGAGGAGCCAAAAACATTCAGTACTTC. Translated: CASSLVVGGAKNIQYF. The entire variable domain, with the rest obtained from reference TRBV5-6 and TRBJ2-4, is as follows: DAGVTQSPTHLIKTRGQQVTLRCSPKSGHDTVSWYQQALGQGPQFIFQYYEEEERQRGNFPDRFSGHQFPNYSSELNVNALLLGDSALYLCASSLVVGGAKNIQYFGAGTRLSVL.